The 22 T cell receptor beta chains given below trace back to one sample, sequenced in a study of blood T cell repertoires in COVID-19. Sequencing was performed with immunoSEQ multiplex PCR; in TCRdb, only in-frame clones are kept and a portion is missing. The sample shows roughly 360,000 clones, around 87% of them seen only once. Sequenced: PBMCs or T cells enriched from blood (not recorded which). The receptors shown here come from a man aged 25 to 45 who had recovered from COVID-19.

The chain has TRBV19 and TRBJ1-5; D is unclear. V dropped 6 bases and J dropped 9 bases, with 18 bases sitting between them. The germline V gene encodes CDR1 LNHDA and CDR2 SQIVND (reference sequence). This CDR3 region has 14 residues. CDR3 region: CASREARLKSPQHF. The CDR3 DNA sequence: TGTGCCAGTAGAGAGGCCCGTTTAAAGTCGCCCCAGCATTTT.

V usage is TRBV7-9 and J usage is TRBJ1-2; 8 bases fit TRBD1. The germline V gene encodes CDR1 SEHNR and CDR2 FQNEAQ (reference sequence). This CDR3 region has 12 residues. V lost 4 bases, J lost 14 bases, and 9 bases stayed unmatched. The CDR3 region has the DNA TGTGCCAGCAGCTACGGGACAGGCTTTTCGACCTTC. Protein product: CASSYGTGFSTF.

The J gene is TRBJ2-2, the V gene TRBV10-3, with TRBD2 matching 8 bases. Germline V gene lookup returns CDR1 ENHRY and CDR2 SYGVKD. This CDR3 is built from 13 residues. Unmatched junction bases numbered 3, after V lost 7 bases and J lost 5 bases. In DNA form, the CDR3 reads TGTGCCATCACCCGGGAGGGGACCGGGGAGCTGTTTTTT. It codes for CAITREGTGELFF.

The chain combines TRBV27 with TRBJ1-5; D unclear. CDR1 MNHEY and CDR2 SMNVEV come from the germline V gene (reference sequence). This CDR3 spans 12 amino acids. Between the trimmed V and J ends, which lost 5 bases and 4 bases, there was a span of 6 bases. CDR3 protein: CASSINNQPQHF. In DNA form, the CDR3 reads TGTGCCAGCAGTATTAATAATCAGCCCCAGCATTTT.

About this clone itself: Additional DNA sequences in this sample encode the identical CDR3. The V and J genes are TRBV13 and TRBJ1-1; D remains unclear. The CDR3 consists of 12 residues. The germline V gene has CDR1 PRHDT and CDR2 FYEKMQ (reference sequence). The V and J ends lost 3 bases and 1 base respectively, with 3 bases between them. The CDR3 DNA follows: TGTGCCAGCAGCTTTCGGAACACTGAAGCTTTCTTT. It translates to CASSFRNTEAFF.

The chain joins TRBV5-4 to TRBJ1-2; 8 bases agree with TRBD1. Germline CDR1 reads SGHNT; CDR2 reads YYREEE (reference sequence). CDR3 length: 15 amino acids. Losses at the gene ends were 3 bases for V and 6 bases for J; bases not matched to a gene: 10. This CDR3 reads CASSYGQGGPHGYTF. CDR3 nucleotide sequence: TGTGCCAGCAGCTACGGACAGGGTGGTCCTCATGGCTACACCTTC.

DNA of the CDR3: TGTGCCATCAGTGGGACAGGGGCTCAGCCCCAGCATTTT. Its protein is CAISGTGAQPQHF. The V and J genes are TRBV10-3 and TRBJ1-5; 9 bases are a match to TRBD1. Germline V gene data show CDR1 as ENHRY and CDR2 as SYGVKD. This CDR3 spans 13 amino acids. After removal of 4 bases from V and 6 bases from J, the junction contained 1 base not matched to a gene.

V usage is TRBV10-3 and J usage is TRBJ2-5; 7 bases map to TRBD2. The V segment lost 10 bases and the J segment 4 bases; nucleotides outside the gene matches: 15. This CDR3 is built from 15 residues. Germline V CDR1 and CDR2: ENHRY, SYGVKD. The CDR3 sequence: CATAVRDGGSETQYF. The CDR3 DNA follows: TGTGCCACAGCGGTCCGGGACGGGGGGTCAGAGACCCAGTACTTC.

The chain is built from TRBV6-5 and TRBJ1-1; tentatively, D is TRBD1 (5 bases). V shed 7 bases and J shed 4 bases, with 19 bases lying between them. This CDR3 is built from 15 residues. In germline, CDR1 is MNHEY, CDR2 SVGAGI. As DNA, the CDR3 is TGTGCCAGCACCCAAGGGCCAGTCGGGGGCACTGAAGCTTTCTTT. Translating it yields CASTQGPVGGTEAFF.

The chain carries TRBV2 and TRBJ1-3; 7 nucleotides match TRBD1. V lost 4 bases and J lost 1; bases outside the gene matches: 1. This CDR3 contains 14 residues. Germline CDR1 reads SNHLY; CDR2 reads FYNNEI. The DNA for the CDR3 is TGTGCCAGCAGTGGCAGGGGGTCTGGAAACACCATATATTTT. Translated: CASSGRGSGNTIYF.

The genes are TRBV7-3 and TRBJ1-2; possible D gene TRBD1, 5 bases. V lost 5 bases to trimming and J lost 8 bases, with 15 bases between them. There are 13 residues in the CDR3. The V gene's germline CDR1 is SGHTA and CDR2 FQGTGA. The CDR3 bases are TGTGCCAGCAGCCCCTACGGGGGGGACGGCTACACCTTC. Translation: CASSPYGGDGYTF. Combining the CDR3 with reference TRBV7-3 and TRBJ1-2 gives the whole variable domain GAGVSQTPSNKVTEKGKYVELRCDPISGHTALYWYRQSLGQGPEFLIYFQGTGAADDSGLPNDRFFAVRPEGSVSTLKIQRTERGDSAVYLCASSPYGGDGYTFGSGTRLTVV.

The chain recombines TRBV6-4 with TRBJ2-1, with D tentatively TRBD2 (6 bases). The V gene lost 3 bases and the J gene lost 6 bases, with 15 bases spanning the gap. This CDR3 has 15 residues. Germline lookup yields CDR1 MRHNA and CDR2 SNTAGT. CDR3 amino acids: CASSDGDSKGNEQFF. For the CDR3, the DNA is TGTGCCAGCAGTGATGGGGACTCAAAAGGCAATGAGCAGTTCTTC.

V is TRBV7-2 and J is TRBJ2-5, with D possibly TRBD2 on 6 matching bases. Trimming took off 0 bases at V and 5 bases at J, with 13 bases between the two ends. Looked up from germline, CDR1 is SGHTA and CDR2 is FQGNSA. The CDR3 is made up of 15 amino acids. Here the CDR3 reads CASSLAGAAGETQYF. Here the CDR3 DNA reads TGTGCCAGCAGCTTAGCAGGGGCGGCGGGGGAGACCCAGTACTTC.

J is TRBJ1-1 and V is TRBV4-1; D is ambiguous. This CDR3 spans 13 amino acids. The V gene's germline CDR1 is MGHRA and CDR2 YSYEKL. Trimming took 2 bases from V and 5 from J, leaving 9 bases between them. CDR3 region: CASSQMGSTEAFF. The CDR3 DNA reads TGCGCCAGCAGCCAAATGGGGAGTACTGAAGCTTTCTTT.

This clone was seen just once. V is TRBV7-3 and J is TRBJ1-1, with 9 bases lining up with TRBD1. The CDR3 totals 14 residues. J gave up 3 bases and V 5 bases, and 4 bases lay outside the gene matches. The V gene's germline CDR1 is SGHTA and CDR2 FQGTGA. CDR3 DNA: TGTGCCAGCAGCCAGACAGGGGGAGACACTGAAGCTTTCTTT. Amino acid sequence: CASSQTGGDTEAFF.

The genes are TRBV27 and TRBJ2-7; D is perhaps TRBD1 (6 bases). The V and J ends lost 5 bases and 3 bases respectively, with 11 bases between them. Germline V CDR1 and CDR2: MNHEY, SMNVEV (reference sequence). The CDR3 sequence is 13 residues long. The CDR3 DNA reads TGTGCCAGCAGTCCAGGACAGTTCTACGAGCAGTACTTC. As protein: CASSPGQFYEQYF.

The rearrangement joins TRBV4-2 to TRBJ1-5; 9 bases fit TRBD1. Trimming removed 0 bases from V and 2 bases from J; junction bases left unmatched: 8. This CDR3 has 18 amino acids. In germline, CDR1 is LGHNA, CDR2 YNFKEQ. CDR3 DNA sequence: TGTGCCAGCAGCCAAGAGACAGGGGGGCATAGGGGCAATCAGCCCCAGCATTTT. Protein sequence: CASSQETGGHRGNQPQHF.

The CDR3 is CASSQGDTLTRNTIYF. Written as DNA, the CDR3 is TGTGCCAGCAGCCAAGGGGACACTTTAACCAGAAACACCATATATTTT. J is TRBJ1-3 and V is TRBV7-8, with D perhaps TRBD1 (6 bases). The length of the CDR3 is 16 residues. CDR1 is SGHVS and CDR2 is FQNEAQ in the germline V gene. V gave up 5 bases and J gave up 5 bases, with 19 bases separating them.

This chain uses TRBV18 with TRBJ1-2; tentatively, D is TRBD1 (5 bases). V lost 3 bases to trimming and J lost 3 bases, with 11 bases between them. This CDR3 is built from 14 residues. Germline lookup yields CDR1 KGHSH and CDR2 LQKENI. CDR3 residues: CASSPPTEYYGYTF. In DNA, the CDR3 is TGTGCCAGCTCACCGCCGACAGAATACTATGGCTACACCTTC. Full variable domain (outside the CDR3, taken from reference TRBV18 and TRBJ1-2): NAGVMQNPRHLVRRRGQEARLRCSPMKGHSHVYWYRQLPEEGLKFMVYLQKENIIDESGMPKERFSAEFPKEGPSILRIQQVVRGDSAAYFCASSPPTEYYGYTFGSGTRLTVV.

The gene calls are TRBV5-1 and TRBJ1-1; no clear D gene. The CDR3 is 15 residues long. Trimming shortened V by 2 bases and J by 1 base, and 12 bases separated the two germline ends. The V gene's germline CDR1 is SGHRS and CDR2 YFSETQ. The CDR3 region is CASSLMSYGNTEAFF. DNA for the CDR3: TGCGCCAGCAGCTTAATGTCCTACGGGAACACTGAAGCTTTCTTT.

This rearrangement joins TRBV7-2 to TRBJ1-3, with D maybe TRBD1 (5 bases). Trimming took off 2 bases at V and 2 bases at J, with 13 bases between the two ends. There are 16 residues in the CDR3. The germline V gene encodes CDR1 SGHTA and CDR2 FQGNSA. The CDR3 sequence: CASSLSEGSTGNTIYF. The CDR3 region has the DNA TGTGCCAGCAGCTTATCGGAGGGGAGTACTGGAAACACCATATATTTT.

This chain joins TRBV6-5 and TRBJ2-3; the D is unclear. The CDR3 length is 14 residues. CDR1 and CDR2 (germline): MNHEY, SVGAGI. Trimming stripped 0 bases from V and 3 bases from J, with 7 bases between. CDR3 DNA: TGTGCCAGCAGTTACTCGATCGGGACAGATACGCAGTATTTT. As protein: CASSYSIGTDTQYF.